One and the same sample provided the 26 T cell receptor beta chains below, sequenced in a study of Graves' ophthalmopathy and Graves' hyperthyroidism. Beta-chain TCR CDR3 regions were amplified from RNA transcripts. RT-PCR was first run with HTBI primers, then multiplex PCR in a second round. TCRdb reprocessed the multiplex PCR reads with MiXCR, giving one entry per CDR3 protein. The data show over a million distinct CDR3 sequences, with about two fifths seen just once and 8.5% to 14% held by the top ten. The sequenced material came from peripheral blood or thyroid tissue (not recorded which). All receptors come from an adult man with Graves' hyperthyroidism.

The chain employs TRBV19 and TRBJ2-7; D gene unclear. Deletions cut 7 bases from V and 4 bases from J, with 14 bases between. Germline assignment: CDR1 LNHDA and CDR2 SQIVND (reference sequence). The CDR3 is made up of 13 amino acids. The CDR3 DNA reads TGTGCCAGTAATAAGGGAAGTGGGTACGAGCAGTACTTC. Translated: CASNKGSGYEQYF. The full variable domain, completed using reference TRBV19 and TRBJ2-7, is DGGITQSPKYLFRKEGQNVTLSCEQNLNHDAMYWYRQDPGQGLRLIYYSQIVNDFQKGDIAEGYSVSREKKESFPLTVTSAQKNPTAFYLCASNKGSGYEQYFGPGTRLTVT.

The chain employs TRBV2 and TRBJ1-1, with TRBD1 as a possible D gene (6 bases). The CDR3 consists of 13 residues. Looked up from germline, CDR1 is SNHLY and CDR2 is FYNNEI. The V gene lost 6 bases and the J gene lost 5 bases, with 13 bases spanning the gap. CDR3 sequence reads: CASRVGAGTEAFF. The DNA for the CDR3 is TGTGCCAGCAGAGTGGGGGCCGGGACTGAAGCTTTCTTT.

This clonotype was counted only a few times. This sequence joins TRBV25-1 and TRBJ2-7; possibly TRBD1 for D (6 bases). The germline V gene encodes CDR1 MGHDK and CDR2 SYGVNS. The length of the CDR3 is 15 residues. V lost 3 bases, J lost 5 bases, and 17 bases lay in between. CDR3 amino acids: CASSEPDRPRDEQYF. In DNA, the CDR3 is TGTGCCAGCAGTGAGCCCGACAGGCCTAGGGACGAGCAGTACTTC.

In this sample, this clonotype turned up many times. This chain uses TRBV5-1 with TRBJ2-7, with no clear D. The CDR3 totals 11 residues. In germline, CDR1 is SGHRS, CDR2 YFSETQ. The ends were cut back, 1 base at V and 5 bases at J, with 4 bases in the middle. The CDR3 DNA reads TGCGCCAGCAGCTTGATCCACGAGCAGTACTTC. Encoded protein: CASSLIHEQYF.

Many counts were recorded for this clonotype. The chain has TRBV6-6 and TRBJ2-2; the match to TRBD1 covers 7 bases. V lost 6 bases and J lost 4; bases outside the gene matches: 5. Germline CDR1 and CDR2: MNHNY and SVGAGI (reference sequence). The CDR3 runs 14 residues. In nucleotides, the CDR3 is TGTGCCAGCAGCCCCGGGACAGTCACCGGGGAGCTGTTTTTT. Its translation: CASSPGTVTGELFF.

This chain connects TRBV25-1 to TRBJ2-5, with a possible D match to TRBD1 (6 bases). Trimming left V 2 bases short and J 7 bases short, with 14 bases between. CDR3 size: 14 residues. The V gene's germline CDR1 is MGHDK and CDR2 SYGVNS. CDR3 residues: CASSEQGTTMTQYF. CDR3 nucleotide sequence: TGTGCCAGCAGTGAACAGGGGACAACGATGACCCAGTACTTC.

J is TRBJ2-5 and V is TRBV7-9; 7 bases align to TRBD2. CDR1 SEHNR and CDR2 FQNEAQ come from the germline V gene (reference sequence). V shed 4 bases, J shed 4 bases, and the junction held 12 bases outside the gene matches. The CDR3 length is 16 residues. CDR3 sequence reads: CASSWSLGEGRETQYF. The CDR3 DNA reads TGTGCCAGCAGCTGGTCTTTGGGGGAGGGACGAGAGACCCAGTACTTC.

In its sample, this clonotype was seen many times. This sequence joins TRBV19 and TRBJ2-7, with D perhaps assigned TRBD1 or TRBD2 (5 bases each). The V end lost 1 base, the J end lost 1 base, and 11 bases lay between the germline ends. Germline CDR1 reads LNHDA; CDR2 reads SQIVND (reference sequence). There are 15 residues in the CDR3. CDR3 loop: CASSIAREISYEQYF. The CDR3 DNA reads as TGTGCCAGTAGTATAGCCAGGGAGATTTCCTACGAGCAGTACTTC.

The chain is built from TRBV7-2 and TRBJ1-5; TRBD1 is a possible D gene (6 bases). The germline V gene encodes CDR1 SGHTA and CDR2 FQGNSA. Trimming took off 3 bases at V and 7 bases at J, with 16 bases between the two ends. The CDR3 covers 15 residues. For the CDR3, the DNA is TGTGCCAGCAGCTTGTGGTGGGGGCCGGGGCAGCCCCAGCATTTT. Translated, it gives CASSLWWGPGQPQHF.

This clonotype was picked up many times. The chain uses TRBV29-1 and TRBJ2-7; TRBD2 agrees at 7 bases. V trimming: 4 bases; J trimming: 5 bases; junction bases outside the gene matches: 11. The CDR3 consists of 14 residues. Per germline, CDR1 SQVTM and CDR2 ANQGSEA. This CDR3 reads CSVAEGRALNEQYF. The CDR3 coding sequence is TGCAGCGTTGCGGAGGGGAGGGCCTTGAACGAGCAGTACTTC.

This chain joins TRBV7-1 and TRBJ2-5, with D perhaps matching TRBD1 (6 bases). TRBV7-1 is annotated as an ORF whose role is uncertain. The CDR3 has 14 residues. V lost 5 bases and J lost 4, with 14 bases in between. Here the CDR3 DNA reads TGTGCCAGCAGCATACAGGGCTCCGTAGAGACCCAGTACTTC. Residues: CASSIQGSVETQYF.

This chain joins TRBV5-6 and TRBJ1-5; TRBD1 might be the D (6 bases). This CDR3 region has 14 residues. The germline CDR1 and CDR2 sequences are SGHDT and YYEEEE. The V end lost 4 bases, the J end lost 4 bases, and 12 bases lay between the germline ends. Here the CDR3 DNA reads TGTGCCAGCAGCATTGGGGGGCCGAATCAGCCCCAGCATTTT. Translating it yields CASSIGGPNQPQHF.

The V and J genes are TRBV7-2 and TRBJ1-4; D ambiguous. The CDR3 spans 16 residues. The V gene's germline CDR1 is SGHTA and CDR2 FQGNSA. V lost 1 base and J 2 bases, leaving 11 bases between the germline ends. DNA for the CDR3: TGTGCCAGCAGCTTAGAGCTAGGATTGACTAATGAAAAACTGTTTTTT. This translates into CASSLELGLTNEKLFF.

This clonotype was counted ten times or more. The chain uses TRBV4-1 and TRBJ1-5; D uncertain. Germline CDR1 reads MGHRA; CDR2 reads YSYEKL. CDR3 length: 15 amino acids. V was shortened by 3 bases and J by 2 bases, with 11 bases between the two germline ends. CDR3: CASSQTLLGNQPQHF. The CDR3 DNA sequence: TGCGCCAGCAGCCAGACCCTCCTGGGCAATCAGCCCCAGCATTTT.

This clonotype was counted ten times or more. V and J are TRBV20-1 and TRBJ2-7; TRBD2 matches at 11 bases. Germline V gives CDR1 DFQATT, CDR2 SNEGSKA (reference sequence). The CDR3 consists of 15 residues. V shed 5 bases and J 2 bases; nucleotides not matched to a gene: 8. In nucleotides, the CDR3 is TGCAGTGCTGCATCGACTAGCGGGGTCACCTACGAGCAGTACTTC. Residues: CSAASTSGVTYEQYF.

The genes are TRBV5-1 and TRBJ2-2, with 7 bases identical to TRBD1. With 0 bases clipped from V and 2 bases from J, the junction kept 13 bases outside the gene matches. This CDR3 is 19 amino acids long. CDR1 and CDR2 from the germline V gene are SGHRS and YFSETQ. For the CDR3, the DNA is TGCGCCAGCAGCTTGGGAGTTGACAGGGCGTTCGTTAACACCGGGGAGCTGTTTTTT. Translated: CASSLGVDRAFVNTGELFF. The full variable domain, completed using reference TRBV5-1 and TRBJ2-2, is KAGVTQTPRYLIKTRGQQVTLSCSPISGHRSVSWYQQTPGQGLQFLFEYFSETQRNKGNFPGRFSGRQFSNSRSEMNVSTLELGDSALYLCASSLGVDRAFVNTGELFFGEGSRLTVL.

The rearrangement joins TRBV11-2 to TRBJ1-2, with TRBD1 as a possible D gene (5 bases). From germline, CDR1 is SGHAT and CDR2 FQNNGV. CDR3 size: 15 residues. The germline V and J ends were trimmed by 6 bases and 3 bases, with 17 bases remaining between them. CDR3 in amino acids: CASRGISGGDYGYTF. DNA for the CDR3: TGTGCCAGCAGGGGTATTAGTGGAGGGGACTATGGCTACACCTTC.

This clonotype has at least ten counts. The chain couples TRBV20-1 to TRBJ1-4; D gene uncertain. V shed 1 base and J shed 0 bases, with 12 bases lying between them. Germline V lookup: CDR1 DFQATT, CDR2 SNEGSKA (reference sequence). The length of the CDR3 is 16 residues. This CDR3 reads CSARVPASATNEKLFF. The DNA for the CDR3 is TGCAGTGCTAGAGTACCGGCGAGCGCAACTAATGAAAAACTGTTTTTT.

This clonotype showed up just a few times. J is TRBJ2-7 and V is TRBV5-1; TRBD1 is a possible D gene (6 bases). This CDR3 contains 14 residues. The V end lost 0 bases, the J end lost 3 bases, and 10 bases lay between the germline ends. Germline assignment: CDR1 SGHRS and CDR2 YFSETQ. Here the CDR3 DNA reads TGCGCCAGCAGCTTGGTCGACAGGCGCTACGAGCAGTACTTC. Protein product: CASSLVDRRYEQYF.

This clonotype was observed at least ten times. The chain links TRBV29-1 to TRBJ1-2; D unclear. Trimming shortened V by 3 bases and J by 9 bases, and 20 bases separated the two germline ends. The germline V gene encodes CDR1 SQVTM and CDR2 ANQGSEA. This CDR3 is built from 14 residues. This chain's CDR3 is CSVEGRQNRNRYTF. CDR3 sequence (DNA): TGCAGCGTTGAGGGTCGGCAGAACCGCAATCGCTACACCTTC.

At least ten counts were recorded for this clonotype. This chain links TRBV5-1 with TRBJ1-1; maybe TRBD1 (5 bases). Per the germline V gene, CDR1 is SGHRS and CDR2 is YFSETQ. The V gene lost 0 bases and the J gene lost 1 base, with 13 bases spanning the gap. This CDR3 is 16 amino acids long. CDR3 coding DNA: TGCGCCAGCAGCTTGGGGGCTCGGACAAGGAACACTGAAGCTTTCTTT. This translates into CASSLGARTRNTEAFF.

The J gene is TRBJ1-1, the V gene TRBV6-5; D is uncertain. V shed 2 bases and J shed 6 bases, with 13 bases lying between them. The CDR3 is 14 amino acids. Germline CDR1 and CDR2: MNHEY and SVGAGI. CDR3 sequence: CASSYTGYNAEAFF. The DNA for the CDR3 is TGTGCCAGCAGTTACACGGGGTATAACGCTGAAGCTTTCTTT.

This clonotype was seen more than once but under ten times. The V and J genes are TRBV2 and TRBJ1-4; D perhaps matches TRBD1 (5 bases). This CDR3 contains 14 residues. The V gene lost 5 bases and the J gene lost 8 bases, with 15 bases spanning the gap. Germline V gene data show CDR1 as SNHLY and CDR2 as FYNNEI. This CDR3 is CASSIIGTDEKLFF. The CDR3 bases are TGTGCCAGCAGTATAATTGGGACGGACGAAAAACTGTTTTTT.

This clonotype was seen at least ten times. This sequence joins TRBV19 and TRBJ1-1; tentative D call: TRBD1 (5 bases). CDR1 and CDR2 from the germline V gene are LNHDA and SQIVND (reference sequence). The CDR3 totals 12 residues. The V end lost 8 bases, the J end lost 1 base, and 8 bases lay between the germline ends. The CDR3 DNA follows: TGTGCCAGTCATGGGGGGAACACTGAAGCTTTCTTT. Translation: CASHGGNTEAFF.

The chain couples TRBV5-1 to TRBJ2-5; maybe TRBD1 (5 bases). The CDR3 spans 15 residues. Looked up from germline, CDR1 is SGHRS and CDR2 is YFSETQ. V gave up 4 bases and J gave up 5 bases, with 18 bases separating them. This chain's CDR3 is CASSATTGVRETQYF. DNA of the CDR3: TGCGCCAGCAGCGCCACTACAGGTGTTCGGGAGACCCAGTACTTC.

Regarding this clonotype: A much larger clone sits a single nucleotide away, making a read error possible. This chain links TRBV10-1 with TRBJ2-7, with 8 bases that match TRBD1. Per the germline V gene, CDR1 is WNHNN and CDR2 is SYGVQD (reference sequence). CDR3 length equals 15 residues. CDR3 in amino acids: CASGEGGQGIPEQYF. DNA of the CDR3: TGCGCCAGCGGTGAGGGAGGACAGGGAATTCCCGAGCAGTACTTC.